This TCR beta chain emerged from a study of blood T cells in healthy people across ages (dated by TCRdb to the mid-2010s). Regarding the study in general: Template switching captured roughly one uniquely barcoded TCR beta cDNA molecule per two T cells in model experiments. The study measured age-related changes in TCR beta repertoire diversity using deep sequencing normalized with unique cDNA molecular identifiers. Donors were grouped into four age groups: young (average approximately 16 years), middle-aged (39), aged (around 56) and long-lived (over 80). To avoid experimental bias, donors of different ages were distributed randomly across sequencing lanes. For two donors (one aged 18 to 29 and one aged 80 or older), the study analyzed two additional independent replicas of 1 million unique cDNA reads from the same blood draw. What the research found in general, with its limitations: The percentage of naive T cells measured by flow cytometry correlated strongly with observed TCR beta diversity. Estimates of total diversity based on one million sequenced T cells were considered lower bounds and underestimates. Compared with the aged group, more naive CD4+ T cells, fewer expanded clones and increased TCR diversity were shown by the long-lived group, suggesting age selection. Because donor CMV infection status was unknown, age-related changes in expanded clonotypes were potentially confounded. Observed TCR beta diversity per million T cells fell roughly linearly with age, and a significant reduction was already apparent by age approximately 40. Conclusive comparison of naive and antigen-experienced compartments was prevented by the profiling of bulk unsorted PBMCs.

On this clonotype: The antigen this receptor binds is unknown. No qualities accompany the bases; no much larger clone lies one base away.

CDR1 and CDR2 (SGHAT, FQNNGV) derive from the germline V gene. The CDR3 covers 15 residues, taking in both the cysteine and the phenylalanine. The only DNA kept is the CDR3, 45 bases in frame from the first base. The library was obtained by 5' RACE. Instrument on record: Illumina HiSeq 2500. A second roughly 7 to 11 cycle PCR used a sample-barcoded 5' primer and a J-beta primer mix. A template-switch 5' adaptor carrying 12 random nucleotides introduced a unique molecular identifier onto each TCR beta cDNA molecule. Each sample yielded at least 2.5 million CDR3-containing paired-end reads. First-strand cDNA synthesis was performed from all RNA using the Mint cDNA synthesis kit, with priming by a TRBC-specific oligonucleotide. After uracil-DNA glycosylase treatment, a first 18-cycle PCR used universal primers M1SS and BC2_uni_R on all cDNA. From the authors' description of their analysis: For normalization, 1 million high-quality reads, each with a distinct molecular identifier, were randomly selected from each sample. Instead of being binned into consensus sequences, reads with shared molecular identifiers were discarded. MiTCR, set to a Q25 quality threshold and the strictest error-elimination algorithm, was used for CDR3 identification, clonotype clustering and error correction. A nonparametric unseen species model with Euler transformation was used to estimate a lower bound on total TCR beta diversity. Starting from the raw public reads, TCRdb applied fastp trimming at Q25, assembled clones with MiXCR and retained in-frame beta chains. All rows with the same CDR3 protein become a single entry with the most common DNA and genes. Here the V and J calls rest on TCRdb's processing, not on the authors' analysis. The sample profile shows roughly 1.4 million distinct CDR3 sequences; around 59% of them were found once. In total, the top ten clones hold 6.5% to 8.5% of the sample.

The approximately 41 donors, aged about 6 to 100 years, were systemically healthy Caucasian individuals from Russia. Around 10 milliliters of peripheral blood were collected from each donor into EDTA-treated Vacutainer tubes. Ficoll-Paque density-gradient centrifugation was used to isolate PBMCs, with at least 7 million obtained per sample. Total RNA, at least 6 micrograms per sample, was extracted from PBMCs with Trizol reagent. For every donor, an aliquot of PBMCs went through flow cytometry to measure the percentages of naive CD45RAhigh/CD27high T cells. Here the chain combines TRBV11-2 and TRBJ2-5; tentative D gene TRBD2, with 7 bases matching. The J call is uncertain, as TRBJ2-4 better fits the DNA end. The sequenced sample consisted of blood. This clonotype was sampled from a man younger than 35 in good health. For the CDR3, the sequence is CASSTPRGEGNIQYF. The sequenced DNA: TGTGCCAGCAGTACACCAAGGGGGGAGGGGAACATTCAGTACTTC.